The 23 T cell receptor beta chains below all came from one sample that was sequenced in a study of blood T cells in healthy people across ages. A J-beta primer mix and a sample-barcoded 5' primer were used in a second PCR of about 7 to 12 cycles. TCRdb re-derived calls from the 5' RACE reads in MiXCR, one entry per CDR3 protein. The repertoire holds 750,000 to 950,000 distinct CDR3 sequences, 40% to 65% seen once, with around 40% in the top ten. The sequencing input was blood. Receptor source: a man older than 75 in good health.

The chain carries TRBV5-1 and TRBJ2-1, with 9 positions matching TRBD2. CDR3 length: 14 residues. The V gene's germline CDR1 is SGHRS and CDR2 YFSETQ. V trimming: 4 bases; J trimming: 9 bases; junction bases outside the gene matches: 8. CDR3 sequence reads: CASSGTSFESEQFF. Here the CDR3 DNA reads TGCGCCAGCAGCGGGACTAGCTTTGAAAGTGAGCAGTTCTTC.

The chain has TRBV4-1 and TRBJ1-5; 7 bases are shared with TRBD1. In germline, CDR1 is MGHRA, CDR2 YSYEKL. Trimming cost V 0 bases and J 0 bases; bases outside gene matches: 11. The CDR3 is 19 amino acids. The CDR3 nucleotides read TGCGCCAGCAGCCAAGAGAGACAGGGAGGGAGGGATAGCAATCAGCCCCAGCATTTT. Protein sequence: CASSQERQGGRDSNQPQHF.

V gene TRBV24-1 combines with J gene TRBJ2-7, with D tentatively TRBD1 (5 bases). With the DNA end fitting TRBJ2-5 better, the J assignment may be wrong. The length of the CDR3 is 17 residues. CDR1 is KGHDR and CDR2 is SFDVKD in the germline V gene. CDR3: CATSDPSSAGNLETQYF. The CDR3 bases are TGTGCCACCAGTGACCCGTCGTCCGCAGGGAATTTGGAGACCCAGTACTTC.

The J gene is TRBJ1-1, the V gene TRBV20-1; D call uncertain. There are 14 residues in the CDR3. Germline assignment: CDR1 DFQATT and CDR2 SNEGSKA (reference sequence). V was trimmed by 1 base and J by 0 bases, leaving 9 bases between them. The DNA of the CDR3 is TGCAGTGCTAGAGTCCCTGGGATGAACACTGAAGCTTTCTTT. It yields the protein CSARVPGMNTEAFF.

The rearrangement joins TRBV6-5 to TRBJ2-7, with D hard to call. With 8 bases removed from V and 2 bases from J, the gap between germline ends came to 13 bases. The CDR3 contains 13 residues. Germline V gene lookup returns CDR1 MNHEY and CDR2 SVGAGI. In DNA, the CDR3 is TGTGCCAGCCCAGGCAGGCCAACCTACGAGCAGTACTTC. Translated: CASPGRPTYEQYF.

The table lists this clonotype with a count of one. The chain has TRBV12-3 or TRBV12-4 and TRBJ1-4, with D perhaps TRBD1 (6 bases). The CDR3 extends over 14 amino acids. Trimming pared 6 bases from V and 8 bases from J, leaving 16 bases between. The CDR3 bases are TGTGCCAGCAGCCAATACAGGGTTGGGGAAAAACTGTTTTTT. Translating gives CASSQYRVGEKLFF.

This chain uses TRBV3-1 with TRBJ2-5; D is unresolved. Trimming took off 4 bases at V and 3 bases at J, with 12 bases between the two ends. The germline CDR1 and CDR2 sequences are LGHDT and YNNKEL (reference sequence). This CDR3 has 14 amino acids. CDR3 nucleotide sequence: TGTGCCAGCAGCCGGGGTTTCATCAAAGAGACCCAGTACTTC. Protein: CASSRGFIKETQYF.

The chain has TRBV3-1 and TRBJ1-5; TRBD1 is a possible D gene (5 bases). This CDR3 contains 14 residues. Trimming took off 2 bases at V and 7 bases at J, with 12 bases between the two ends. The germline V gene has CDR1 LGHDT and CDR2 YNNKEL (reference sequence). This chain's CDR3 is CASSQSGPEQPQHF. CDR3 DNA: TGTGCCAGCAGCCAATCGGGGCCGGAGCAGCCCCAGCATTTT.

V usage is TRBV2 and J usage is TRBJ1-1; D is uncertain. Trimming removed 5 bases at V and 1 base at J, with 8 bases between. Germline lookup yields CDR1 SNHLY and CDR2 FYNNEI. The CDR3 runs 13 residues. The CDR3 DNA sequence: TGTGCCAGCAGTCAGCTCCCGAACACTGAAGCTTTCTTT. Amino acid sequence: CASSQLPNTEAFF.

This clonotype was seen many times. The CDR3 DNA reads as TGCAGCGTTGCCGGACGCAACTCCTACGAGCAGTACTTC. It yields the protein CSVAGRNSYEQYF. V gene TRBV29-1 combines with J gene TRBJ2-7; D not resolved. Germline CDR1 reads SQVTM; CDR2 reads ANQGSEA. There are 13 residues in the CDR3. V lost 4 bases, J lost 0 bases, and 10 bases lay in between.

This chain links TRBV29-1 with TRBJ1-5; tentatively, D is TRBD1 (5 bases). The CDR3 contains 15 residues. Trimming pared 6 bases from V and 4 bases from J, leaving 19 bases between. CDR1 is SQVTM and CDR2 is ANQGSEA in the germline V gene. DNA for the CDR3: TGCAGCGTCCTAGGTTGGGGGGATGGTAATCAGCCCCAGCATTTT. As protein: CSVLGWGDGNQPQHF.

The V gene is TRBV14, the J gene TRBJ1-2, with D unresolved. Germline lookup yields CDR1 SGHDN and CDR2 FVKESK. With 2 bases removed from V and 2 bases from J, the gap between germline ends came to 9 bases. The length of the CDR3 is 14 residues. The CDR3 reads CASSQRTPNYGYTF. CDR3 sequence (DNA): TGTGCCAGCAGCCAAAGGACGCCAAACTATGGCTACACCTTC.

J is TRBJ1-1 and V is TRBV3-1, with D unresolved. CDR3 size: 14 residues. From germline, CDR1 is LGHDT and CDR2 YNNKEL (reference sequence). Trimming took off 1 base at V and 0 bases at J, with 6 bases between the two ends. CDR3 DNA sequence: TGTGCCAGCAGCCAAGGGTGGGTGAACACTGAAGCTTTCTTT. Translating gives CASSQGWVNTEAFF. The whole variable domain, remainder taken from reference TRBV3-1 and TRBJ1-1, is DTAVSQTPKYLVTQMGNDKSIKCEQNLGHDTMYWYKQDSKKFLKIMFSYNNKELIINETVPNRFSPKSPDKAHLNLHINSLELGDSAVYFCASSQGWVNTEAFFGQGTRLTVV.

This clonotype was found a few times. This chain links TRBV12-3 or TRBV12-4 with TRBJ1-1; the D gene is possibly TRBD1 (6 bases). Between the trimmed V and J ends, which lost 3 bases and 1 base, there was a span of 9 bases. The CDR3 spans 14 residues. The CDR3 DNA is TGTGCCAGCAGTTTGAGGACAGCGAACACTGAAGCTTTCTTT. This gives the protein CASSLRTANTEAFF.

V gene TRBV20-1 combines with J gene TRBJ1-4; the match to TRBD1 covers 8 bases. This CDR3 has 15 residues. V was pared by 6 bases and J by 1 base, with 7 bases of the junction left unmatched. The germline gives CDR1 DFQATT, CDR2 SNEGSKA (reference sequence). The CDR3 nucleotides read TGCAGTGCATTACAGGGGGGAGGAACTAATGAAAAACTGTTTTTT. Its translation is CSALQGGGTNEKLFF.

This chain joins TRBV29-1 and TRBJ1-4, with D tentatively TRBD1 (5 bases). Between the trimmed V and J ends, which lost 4 bases and 5 bases, there was a span of 11 bases. The CDR3 totals 13 residues. Germline CDR1 is SQVTM and CDR2 is ANQGSEA. CDR3 DNA: TGCAGCGTTGGGTGGGGGAAGAATGAAAAACTGTTTTTT. Translation: CSVGWGKNEKLFF.

This clonotype was counted only a few times. V usage is TRBV10-3 and J usage is TRBJ2-1, with TRBD2 as a possible D gene (5 bases). V was trimmed by 6 bases and J by 1 base, leaving 16 bases between them. This CDR3 has 16 residues. CDR1 is ENHRY, CDR2 SYGVKD, per germline. The CDR3 DNA reads as TGTGCCATCAGCCACCGGGGTACCGGGTCCTACAATGAGCAGTTCTTC. It is translated as CAISHRGTGSYNEQFF.

CDR3: CASSSRRPRGSETQYF. CDR3 DNA sequence: TGTGCCAGCAGCTCCCGGCGGCCCAGGGGGTCAGAGACCCAGTACTTC. The rearrangement joins TRBV11-2 to TRBJ2-5; 7 bases map to TRBD1. Germline CDR1 and CDR2: SGHAT and FQNNGV. The CDR3 contains 16 residues. The trim removed 4 bases at V and 4 bases at J, leaving 12 bases unmatched.

The V call is TRBV9, the J call TRBJ2-6, with 9 bases lining up with TRBD2. Trimming took 4 bases from V and 2 from J; bases not matched to a gene: 4. The CDR3 covers 16 residues. Germline loops: CDR1 SGDLS, CDR2 YYNGEE. CDR3 sequence: CASSLGLATGANVLTF. The CDR3 coding sequence is TGTGCCAGCAGCTTAGGACTAGCGACTGGGGCCAACGTCCTGACTTTC.

This chain uses TRBV5-1 with TRBJ2-1; D not resolved. V lost 0 bases, J lost 4 bases, and 14 bases lay in between. Germline CDR1 is SGHRS and CDR2 is YFSETQ. This CDR3 is 16 amino acids long. CDR3 loop: CASSLVPTARYNEQFF. CDR3 sequence (DNA): TGCGCCAGCAGCTTGGTCCCTACCGCGAGGTACAATGAGCAGTTCTTC.

The chain uses TRBV29-1 and TRBJ2-1; 7 positions match TRBD1. The CDR3 runs to 11 residues. Per germline, CDR1 SQVTM and CDR2 ANQGSEA. V was clipped by 6 bases and J by 9 bases; unmatched bases: 5. This chain's CDR3 is CSVRQGIEQFF. The CDR3 DNA follows: TGCAGCGTACGACAGGGCATTGAGCAGTTCTTC.

The genes are TRBV2 and TRBJ1-1; 8 nucleotides line up with TRBD1. The CDR3 is 16 amino acids. The junction had 9 bases not matched to a gene; V was cut back by 5 bases and J by 1 base. Germline values: CDR1 SNHLY, CDR2 FYNNEI. The CDR3 here is CASSLAGGRSNTEAFF. DNA for the CDR3: TGTGCCAGCAGTCTAGCAGGGGGCCGGTCGAACACTGAAGCTTTCTTT.

The sample holds a few counts of this clonotype. The V gene is TRBV10-3, the J gene TRBJ2-7; a weak D match, TRBD2 (5 bases). V lost 10 bases to trimming and J lost 7 bases, with 14 bases between them. The CDR3 extends over 11 amino acids. Germline-derived CDR1 and CDR2 are ENHRY and SYGVKD. The CDR3 sequence: CATQERREQYF. The CDR3 coding sequence is TGTGCCACCCAGGAGAGGAGGGAGCAGTACTTC.